These T cell receptor beta chains were read from a single sample in a study of T cell changes during pregnancy in multiple sclerosis. Data came from immunoSEQ multiplex PCR; TCRdb stores just in-frame clones and leaves some out. The sample shows tens of thousands of clones, more than 70% of them seen only once. Sample: CD4+ T cells from peripheral blood mononuclear cells, taken in the first trimester of pregnancy. The receptors shown here come from a female donor with multiple sclerosis, enrolled in a pregnancy study. Both conserved end residues are part of each CDR3. The order of the fields is clone size, V gene, CDR3 length, J gene, D gene, CDR3 DNA, CDR3 protein. D genes are given only for firm matches. For some rows the clone size is stated as once, few or many, or as a class when expanded; others skip it.

clone_size: NA
v_call: TRBV21-1
cdr3_length: 15
j_call: TRBJ2-2
d_call: NA
cdr3_nt: TGTGCCAGCCCCAGGGGGTACTCTTACACCGGGGAGCTGTTTTTT
cdr3_aa: CASPRGYSYTGELFF

clone_size: NA
v_call: TRBV27
cdr3_length: 13
j_call: TRBJ1-3
d_call: NA
cdr3_nt: TGTGCCAGCGGCCCCTCAATCAGAAACACCATATATTTT
cdr3_aa: CASGPSIRNTIYF

clone_size: NA
v_call: TRBV18
cdr3_length: 14
j_call: TRBJ2-7
d_call: NA
cdr3_nt: TGTGCCAGCTCAATCAGGGGCTACCCCTACGAGCAGTACTTC
cdr3_aa: CASSIRGYPYEQYF

clone_size: NA
v_call: TRBV5-5
cdr3_length: 18
j_call: TRBJ2-1
d_call: TRBD2
cdr3_nt: TGTGCCAGCAGCCTCGAGATTTGGACTAGCGGGAGGGCCCGAGAGCAGTTCTTC
cdr3_aa: CASSLEIWTSGRAREQFF

clone_size: NA
v_call: TRBV4-2
cdr3_length: 14
j_call: TRBJ1-1
d_call: NA
cdr3_nt: TGTGCCAGCAGCCAAGATTTCGGGAACACTGAAGCTTTCTTT
cdr3_aa: CASSQDFGNTEAFF

clone_size: NA
v_call: TRBV2
cdr3_length: 15
j_call: TRBJ2-1
d_call: TRBD1
cdr3_nt: TGTGCCAGCAGTGAAGGACAGGGGGCGCTTCATGAGCAGTTCTTC
cdr3_aa: CASSEGQGALHEQFF

clone_size: NA
v_call: TRBV9
cdr3_length: 13
j_call: TRBJ2-3
d_call: NA
cdr3_nt: TGTGCCAGCAGCGTAGCTTTGCGGGATACGCAGTATTTT
cdr3_aa: CASSVALRDTQYF

clone_size: NA
v_call: TRBV7-3
cdr3_length: 14
j_call: TRBJ1-2
d_call: TRBD1
cdr3_nt: TGTGCCAGCAGCTCCAGGGGGCCGGCCTATGGCTACACCTTC
cdr3_aa: CASSSRGPAYGYTF

clone_size: NA
v_call: TRBV9
cdr3_length: 15
j_call: TRBJ2-7
d_call: TRBD1
cdr3_nt: TGTGCCAGCAGCCCGACAGGGGCTCTAGCCTACGAGCAGTACTTC
cdr3_aa: CASSPTGALAYEQYF

clone_size: once
v_call: TRBV7-9
cdr3_length: 15
j_call: TRBJ2-7
d_call: NA
cdr3_nt: TGTGCCAGCAGCCCCTGGCTAGGAAGCTCCTACGAGCAGTACTTC
cdr3_aa: CASSPWLGSSYEQYF

clone_size: NA
v_call: TRBV18
cdr3_length: 14
j_call: TRBJ2-3
d_call: TRBD2
cdr3_nt: TGTGCCAGCTCACCCAGGACTAGCGGTAATACGCAGTATTTT
cdr3_aa: CASSPRTSGNTQYF

clone_size: NA
v_call: TRBV6-1
cdr3_length: 14
j_call: TRBJ2-5
d_call: TRBD1
cdr3_nt: TGTGCCAGCAGGAAGGACAGGACACAAGAGACCCAGTACTTC
cdr3_aa: CASRKDRTQETQYF

clone_size: NA
v_call: TRBV15
cdr3_length: 14
j_call: TRBJ2-5
d_call: TRBD1
cdr3_nt: TGTGCCACCAGCAGGAAGGACAGGGGAGAGACCCAGTACTTC
cdr3_aa: CATSRKDRGETQYF

clone_size: NA
v_call: TRBV28
cdr3_length: 14
j_call: TRBJ2-7
d_call: NA
cdr3_nt: TGTGCCAGCAGCCTAGGTGGGGCCTCCTACGAGCAGTACTTC
cdr3_aa: CASSLGGASYEQYF

clone_size: NA
v_call: TRBV10-2
cdr3_length: 18
j_call: TRBJ2-2
d_call: TRBD2
cdr3_nt: TGCGCCAGCAGTGAGACCCGACTAGCGGGGACGAACACCGGGGAGCTGTTTTTT
cdr3_aa: CASSETRLAGTNTGELFF

clone_size: NA
v_call: TRBV27
cdr3_length: 15
j_call: TRBJ1-2
d_call: NA
cdr3_nt: TGTGCCAGCAGTCCCCCCCGGACGGGGAACTATGGCTACACCTTC
cdr3_aa: CASSPPRTGNYGYTF

clone_size: few
v_call: TRBV2
cdr3_length: 13
j_call: TRBJ1-2
d_call: NA
cdr3_nt: TGTGCCAGCAGTGAGAGGGGGAGCTATGGCTACACCTTC
cdr3_aa: CASSERGSYGYTF

clone_size: medium-sized
v_call: TRBV30
cdr3_length: 12
j_call: TRBJ1-1
d_call: NA
cdr3_nt: TGTGCCTGGAGTGTCCGGACTACTGAAGCTTTCTTT
cdr3_aa: CAWSVRTTEAFF

clone_size: NA
v_call: TRBV5-8
cdr3_length: 14
j_call: TRBJ1-1
d_call: NA
cdr3_nt: TGTGCCAGCAGCCTGGGGCTGCTGAACACTGAAGCTTTCTTT
cdr3_aa: CASSLGLLNTEAFF

clone_size: NA
v_call: TRBV6-5
cdr3_length: 15
j_call: TRBJ2-5
d_call: NA
cdr3_nt: TGTGCCAGCAGTTACTCGAGGAGCCGCCAAGAGACCCAGTACTTC
cdr3_aa: CASSYSRSRQETQYF

clone_size: NA
v_call: TRBV10-3
cdr3_length: 14
j_call: TRBJ2-7
d_call: TRBD1
cdr3_nt: TGTGCCATCAGTGAGTCTTCCAGGGGGTTTGAGCAGTACTTC
cdr3_aa: CAISESSRGFEQYF

clone_size: few
v_call: TRBV4-1
cdr3_length: 14
j_call: TRBJ1-1
d_call: NA
cdr3_nt: TGCGCCAGCAGGGGACCCGTAAGGGGGACTGAAGCTTTCTTT
cdr3_aa: CASRGPVRGTEAFF

clone_size: once
v_call: TRBV5-1
cdr3_length: 18
j_call: TRBJ2-5
d_call: TRBD1
cdr3_nt: TGCGCCAGCAAGACGGTCTCCGGACAGGGGGAAGGATGGGAGACCCAGTACTTC
cdr3_aa: CASKTVSGQGEGWETQYF

clone_size: NA
v_call: TRBV2
cdr3_length: 13
j_call: TRBJ1-6
d_call: NA
cdr3_nt: TGTGCCAGCAGTGTGGCAGTCGATTCACCCCTCCACTTT
cdr3_aa: CASSVAVDSPLHF

clone_size: NA
v_call: TRBV27
cdr3_length: 15
j_call: TRBJ1-5
d_call: NA
cdr3_nt: TGTGCCAGCAGTTTATCTCGGGGAGGCAATCAGCCCCAGCATTTT
cdr3_aa: CASSLSRGGNQPQHF

clone_size: NA
v_call: TRBV5-1
cdr3_length: 15
j_call: TRBJ2-7
d_call: NA
cdr3_nt: TGCGCCAGCAGCTTGTTGGACTCGAGCCGGGGTGAGCAGTACTTC
cdr3_aa: CASSLLDSSRGEQYF

clone_size: few
v_call: TRBV5-1
cdr3_length: 13
j_call: TRBJ1-1
d_call: NA
cdr3_nt: TGCGCCAGCAGAACAGATGAAAACACTGAAGCTTTCTTT
cdr3_aa: CASRTDENTEAFF

clone_size: NA
v_call: TRBV15
cdr3_length: 16
j_call: TRBJ2-7
d_call: NA
cdr3_nt: TGTGCCACCAGCAGGGACCCCGGGAGACTCTCGGGCGAGCAGTACTTC
cdr3_aa: CATSRDPGRLSGEQYF

clone_size: once
v_call: TRBV7-2
cdr3_length: 16
j_call: TRBJ1-2
d_call: TRBD1
cdr3_nt: TGTGCCAGCAGCTTACCCACCGGGACAGGGTCGAATGGCTACACCTTC
cdr3_aa: CASSLPTGTGSNGYTF

clone_size: NA
v_call: TRBV6-1
cdr3_length: 13
j_call: TRBJ1-3
d_call: NA
cdr3_nt: TGTGCCAGCATTCAGGCCTCTGGAAACACCATATATTTT
cdr3_aa: CASIQASGNTIYF

clone_size: NA
v_call: TRBV19
cdr3_length: 14
j_call: TRBJ1-4
d_call: NA
cdr3_nt: TGTGCCAGTAGTATACAGGGCCTCCATGAAAAACTGTTTTTT
cdr3_aa: CASSIQGLHEKLFF

clone_size: NA
v_call: TRBV30
cdr3_length: 15
j_call: TRBJ2-5
d_call: NA
cdr3_nt: TGTGCCTGGAGTGTACGAATTCCCCGGCGGGAGACCCAGTACTTC
cdr3_aa: CAWSVRIPRRETQYF

clone_size: once
v_call: TRBV10-3
cdr3_length: 15
j_call: TRBJ2-3
d_call: TRBD1
cdr3_nt: TGTGCCATCAGGCTCGGGACAGGGGGCGCAGATACGCAGTATTTT
cdr3_aa: CAIRLGTGGADTQYF

clone_size: NA
v_call: TRBV6-6
cdr3_length: 16
j_call: TRBJ1-1
d_call: TRBD1
cdr3_nt: TGTGCCAGCAGCCGACCCCGGGACAGCATGAACACTGAAGCTTTCTTT
cdr3_aa: CASSRPRDSMNTEAFF

clone_size: NA
v_call: TRBV11-2
cdr3_length: 15
j_call: TRBJ2-7
d_call: TRBD1
cdr3_nt: TGTGCCAGCAGCCGTTACACCGGGACAGAATACGAGCAGTACTTC
cdr3_aa: CASSRYTGTEYEQYF

clone_size: NA
v_call: TRBV11-2
cdr3_length: 15
j_call: TRBJ1-1
d_call: NA
cdr3_nt: TGTGCCAGCAGCTTAGTCTCAGCGGCGAACACTGAAGCTTTCTTT
cdr3_aa: CASSLVSAANTEAFF

clone_size: NA
v_call: TRBV28
cdr3_length: 16
j_call: TRBJ2-1
d_call: TRBD2
cdr3_nt: TGTGCCAGCAGGGATTCGAGCGGGAGACCCAACAATGAGCAGTTCTTC
cdr3_aa: CASRDSSGRPNNEQFF

clone_size: NA
v_call: TRBV7-2
cdr3_length: 16
j_call: TRBJ1-2
d_call: NA
cdr3_nt: TGTGCCAGCAGCTTAGACCCCAGCCCCGGACTCTATGGCTACACCTTC
cdr3_aa: CASSLDPSPGLYGYTF

clone_size: NA
v_call: TRBV9
cdr3_length: 14
j_call: TRBJ2-7
d_call: NA
cdr3_nt: TGTGCCAGCAGCGCGCAACCTCAGGGGTCCGAGCAGTACTTC
cdr3_aa: CASSAQPQGSEQYF

clone_size: once
v_call: TRBV7-8
cdr3_length: 16
j_call: TRBJ2-1
d_call: TRBD2
cdr3_nt: TGTGCCAGCAGCTCGCTAGCGGGAGGGCCGATTTATGAGCAGTTCTTC
cdr3_aa: CASSSLAGGPIYEQFF

clone_size: NA
v_call: TRBV30
cdr3_length: 15
j_call: TRBJ1-3
d_call: NA
cdr3_nt: TGTGCCCGTACCCCCGCGACAGGCTCTGGAAACACCATATATTTT
cdr3_aa: CARTPATGSGNTIYF

clone_size: NA
v_call: TRBV5-1
cdr3_length: 16
j_call: TRBJ2-1
d_call: TRBD2
cdr3_nt: TGCGCCAGCAGCTTGGGACTAGCGGGAGATTTCAATGAGCAGTTCTTC
cdr3_aa: CASSLGLAGDFNEQFF

clone_size: NA
v_call: TRBV7-9
cdr3_length: 14
j_call: TRBJ1-6
d_call: TRBD1
cdr3_nt: TGTGCCAGCAGCTCGGACAGGGTGGACTCACCCCTCCACTTT
cdr3_aa: CASSSDRVDSPLHF

clone_size: NA
v_call: TRBV29-1
cdr3_length: 14
j_call: TRBJ1-1
d_call: TRBD1
cdr3_nt: TGCAGCTCTCGAACAGGGGGGGGTCTCACTGAAGCTTTCTTT
cdr3_aa: CSSRTGGGLTEAFF

clone_size: NA
v_call: TRBV2
cdr3_length: 14
j_call: TRBJ2-7
d_call: TRBD2
cdr3_nt: TGTGCCAGCAGTGACCCAGGGAGGGTGAGGGAGCAGTACTTC
cdr3_aa: CASSDPGRVREQYF

clone_size: NA
v_call: TRBV19
cdr3_length: 14
j_call: TRBJ2-1
d_call: NA
cdr3_nt: TGTGCCAGTAATGCGGGGCCGGAGTACAATGAGCAGTTCTTC
cdr3_aa: CASNAGPEYNEQFF

clone_size: NA
v_call: TRBV28
cdr3_length: 14
j_call: TRBJ2-7
d_call: NA
cdr3_nt: TGTGCCAGCCTAGTAGATCGAGGGTCCTACGAGCAGTACTTC
cdr3_aa: CASLVDRGSYEQYF

clone_size: NA
v_call: TRBV19
cdr3_length: 12
j_call: TRBJ1-1
d_call: NA
cdr3_nt: TGTGCCAGTCACAATTTGAACACTGAAGCTTTCTTT
cdr3_aa: CASHNLNTEAFF

clone_size: NA
v_call: TRBV6-6
cdr3_length: 15
j_call: TRBJ1-6
d_call: NA
cdr3_nt: TGTGCCAGCAAGAAGAGGGTACAGTCTCCGGCCAACCTCCACTTT
cdr3_aa: CASKKRVQSPANLHF

clone_size: NA
v_call: TRBV29-1
cdr3_length: 15
j_call: TRBJ1-2
d_call: NA
cdr3_nt: TGCAGCGTTGCCCCCTTAGCCGGACAGTTATATGGCTACACCTTC
cdr3_aa: CSVAPLAGQLYGYTF

clone_size: NA
v_call: TRBV30
cdr3_length: 14
j_call: TRBJ2-7
d_call: NA
cdr3_nt: TGTGCCTGGAGTGTAGGCGGAACCTCCTACGAGCAGTACTTC
cdr3_aa: CAWSVGGTSYEQYF

clone_size: NA
v_call: TRBV7-3
cdr3_length: 15
j_call: TRBJ1-2
d_call: NA
cdr3_nt: TGTGCCAGCAGCTTAACAGGGGAACTGGCCTATGGCTACACCTTC
cdr3_aa: CASSLTGELAYGYTF